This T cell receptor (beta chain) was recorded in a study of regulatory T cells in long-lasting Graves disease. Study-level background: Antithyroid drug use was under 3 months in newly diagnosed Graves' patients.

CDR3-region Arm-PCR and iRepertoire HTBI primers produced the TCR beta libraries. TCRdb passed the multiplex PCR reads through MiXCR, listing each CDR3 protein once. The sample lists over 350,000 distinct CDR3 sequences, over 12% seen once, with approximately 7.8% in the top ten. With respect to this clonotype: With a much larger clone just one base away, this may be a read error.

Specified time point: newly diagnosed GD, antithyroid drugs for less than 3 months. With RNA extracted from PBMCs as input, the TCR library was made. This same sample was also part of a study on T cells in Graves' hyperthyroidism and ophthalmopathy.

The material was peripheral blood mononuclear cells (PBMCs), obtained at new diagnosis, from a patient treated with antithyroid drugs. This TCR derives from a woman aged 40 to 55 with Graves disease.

The CDR3 sequence is CSSSSQGRGDYGYTF. CDR3 DNA sequence: TGTTCCAGCAGTTCGCAGGGGAGGGGCGACTATGGCTACACCTTC. The chain links TRBV27 to TRBJ1-2, with a tentative D call TRBD1 (6 bases). The germline gives CDR1 MNHEY, CDR2 SMNVEV (reference sequence). This CDR3 comprises 15 residues.